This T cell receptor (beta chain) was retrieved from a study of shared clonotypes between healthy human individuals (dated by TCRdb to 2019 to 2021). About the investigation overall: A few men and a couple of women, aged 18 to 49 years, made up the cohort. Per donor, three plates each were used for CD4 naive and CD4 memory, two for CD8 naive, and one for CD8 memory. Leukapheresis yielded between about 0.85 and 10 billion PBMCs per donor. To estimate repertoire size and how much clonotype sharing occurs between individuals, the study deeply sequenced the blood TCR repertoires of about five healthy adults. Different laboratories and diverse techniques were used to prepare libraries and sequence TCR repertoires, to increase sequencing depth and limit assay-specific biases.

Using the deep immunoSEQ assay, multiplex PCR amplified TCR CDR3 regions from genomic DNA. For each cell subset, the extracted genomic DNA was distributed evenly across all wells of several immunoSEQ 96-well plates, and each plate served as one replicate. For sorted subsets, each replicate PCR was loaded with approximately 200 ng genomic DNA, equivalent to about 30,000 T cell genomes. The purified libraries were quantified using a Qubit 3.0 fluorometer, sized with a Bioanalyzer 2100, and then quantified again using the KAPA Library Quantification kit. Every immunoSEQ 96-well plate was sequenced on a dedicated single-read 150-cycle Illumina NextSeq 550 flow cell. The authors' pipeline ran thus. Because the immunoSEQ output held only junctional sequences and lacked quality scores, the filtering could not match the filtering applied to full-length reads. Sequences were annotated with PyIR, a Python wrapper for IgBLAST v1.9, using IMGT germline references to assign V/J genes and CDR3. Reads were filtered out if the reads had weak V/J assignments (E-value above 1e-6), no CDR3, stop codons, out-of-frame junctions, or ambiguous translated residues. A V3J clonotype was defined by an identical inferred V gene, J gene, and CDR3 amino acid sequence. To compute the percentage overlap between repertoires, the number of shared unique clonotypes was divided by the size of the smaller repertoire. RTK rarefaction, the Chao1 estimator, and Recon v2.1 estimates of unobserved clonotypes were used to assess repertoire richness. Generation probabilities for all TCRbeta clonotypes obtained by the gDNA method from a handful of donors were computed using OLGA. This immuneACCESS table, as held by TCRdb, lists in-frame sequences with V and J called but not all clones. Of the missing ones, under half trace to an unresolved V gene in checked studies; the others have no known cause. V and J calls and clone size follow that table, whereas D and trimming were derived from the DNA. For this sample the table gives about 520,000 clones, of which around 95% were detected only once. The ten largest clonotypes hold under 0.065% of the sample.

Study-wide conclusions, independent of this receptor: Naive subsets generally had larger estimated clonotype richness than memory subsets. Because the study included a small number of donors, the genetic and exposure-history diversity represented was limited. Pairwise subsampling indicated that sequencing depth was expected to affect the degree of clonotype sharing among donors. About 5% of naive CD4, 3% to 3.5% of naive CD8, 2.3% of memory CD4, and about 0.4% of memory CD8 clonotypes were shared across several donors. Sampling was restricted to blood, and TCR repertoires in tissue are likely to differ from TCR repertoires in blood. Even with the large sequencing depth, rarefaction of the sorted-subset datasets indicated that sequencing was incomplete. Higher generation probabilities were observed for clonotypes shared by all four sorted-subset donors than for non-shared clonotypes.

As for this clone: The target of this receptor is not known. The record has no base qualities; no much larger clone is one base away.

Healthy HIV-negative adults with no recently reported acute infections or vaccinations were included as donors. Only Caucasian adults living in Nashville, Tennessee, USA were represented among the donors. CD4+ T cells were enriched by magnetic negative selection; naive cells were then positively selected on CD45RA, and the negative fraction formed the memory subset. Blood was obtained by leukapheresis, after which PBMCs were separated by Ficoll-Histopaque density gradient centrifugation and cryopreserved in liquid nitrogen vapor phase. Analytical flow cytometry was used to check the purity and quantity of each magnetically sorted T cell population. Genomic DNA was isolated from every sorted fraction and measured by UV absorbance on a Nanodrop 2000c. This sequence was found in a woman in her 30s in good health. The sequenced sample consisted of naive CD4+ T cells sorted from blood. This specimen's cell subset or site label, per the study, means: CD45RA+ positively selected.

The CDR3 region: CASSGGQGTDTQYF. In nucleotide form, the sequence is TGTGCCAGCAGCGGGGGACAGGGGACGGATACGCAGTATTTT. The V and J genes are TRBV5-8 and TRBJ2-3; TRBD1 fits 10 bases in the junction. From V the trimming removes 4 bases and from J it removes 6 bases, while the gene matches leave 5 bases of the junction unaccounted for. CDR1 SGHTS and CDR2 YDEGEE are derived from the germline V gene. Counted from cysteine to phenylalanine, this CDR3 has 14 amino acids. The retained sequence is limited to the CDR3, 42 bases, with the frame set at the first base.